This entry describes one T cell receptor (beta chain). Assay used: immunoSEQ multiplex PCR; TCRdb lists only in-frame clones, some missing. The sample lists 390,000 or so clones, almost 90% occurring once. This sample is part of a study of blood T cell repertoires in COVID-19. Study overall: Donors in the United States, Italy and Spain gave samples during acute or convalescent COVID-19. PBMCs, B-cell-depleted T cells, or T cells were the source of the cDNA or gDNA that made up the material.

Germline CDR1 MGHRA, CDR2 YSYEKL. The V segment lost 1 base and the J segment 5 bases; nucleotides outside the gene matches: 6. This CDR3 is 16 amino acids long. This receptor was identified in a man between 18 and 29 years old with active or convalescent COVID-19. Sample: peripheral blood. V is TRBV4-1 and J is TRBJ2-3; 10 bases align to TRBD1. CDR3 bases: TGCGCCAGCAGCCAAGCGCCGACAGGGGGCATAGATACGCAGTATTTT. Protein sequence: CASSQAPTGGIDTQYF.